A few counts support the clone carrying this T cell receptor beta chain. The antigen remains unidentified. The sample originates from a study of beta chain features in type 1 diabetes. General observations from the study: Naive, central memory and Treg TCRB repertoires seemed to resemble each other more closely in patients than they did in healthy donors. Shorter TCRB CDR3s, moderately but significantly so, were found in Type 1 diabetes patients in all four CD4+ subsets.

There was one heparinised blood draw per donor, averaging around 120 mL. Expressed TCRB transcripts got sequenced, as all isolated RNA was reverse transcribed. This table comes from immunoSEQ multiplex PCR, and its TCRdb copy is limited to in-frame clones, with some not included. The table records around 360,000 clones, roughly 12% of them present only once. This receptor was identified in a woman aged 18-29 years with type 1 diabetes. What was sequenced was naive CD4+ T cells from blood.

CDR3 sequence: CASSPLWGAGDNEQFF. For the CDR3, the DNA is TGTGCCAGCAGCCCACTGTGGGGAGCGGGGGACAATGAGCAGTTCTTC. V gene TRBV7-9 combines with J gene TRBJ2-1, with 8 bases lining up with TRBD2. The V and J ends lost 5 bases and 5 bases, in that order; junction bases with no gene match: 11. The germline V gene encodes CDR1 SEHNR and CDR2 FQNEAQ (reference sequence). This CDR3 spans 16 amino acids.